Following are 7 T cell receptor beta chains from one sample sequenced in a study of spatial heterogeneity in lung cancer. TCRdb itself ran the 5' RACE reads through MiXCR, one entry per CDR3 protein. The sample records roughly 79,000 distinct CDR3 sequences, under 8.5% being singletons. The time point: sample taken at primary tumor resection. Source: PBMCs, taken at surgery. The receptors here all came from a male donor with early-stage non-small cell lung cancer.

The rearrangement links TRBV7-8 to TRBJ2-1; TRBD2 aligns across 16 bases. The CDR3 has 17 residues. Losses at the gene ends were 4 bases for V and 9 bases for J; bases not matched to a gene: 9. The germline V gene encodes CDR1 SGHVS and CDR2 FQNEAQ. The CDR3 protein is CASSSGLAGGPAGEQFF. Written as DNA, the CDR3 is TGTGCCAGCAGCTCGGGACTAGCGGGAGGGCCGGCGGGTGAGCAGTTCTTC.

The chain employs TRBV19 and TRBJ2-7, with 9 positions matching TRBD2. Germline lookup yields CDR1 LNHDA and CDR2 SQIVND (reference sequence). The V and J ends lost 6 bases and 4 bases, in that order; junction bases with no gene match: 19. CDR3 length: 18 amino acids. The CDR3 DNA reads TGTGCCAGTAGCCTTCGCGGGTTGGCGGGAGGGCCGGGATACGAGCAGTACTTC. This encodes CASSLRGLAGGPGYEQYF.

The chain links TRBV10-1 to TRBJ1-1; 7 bases are shared with TRBD1. After removal of 8 bases from V and 1 base from J, the junction contained 13 bases not matched to a gene. The CDR3 extends over 16 amino acids. The germline V gene has CDR1 WNHNN and CDR2 SYGVQD (reference sequence). As DNA, the CDR3 is TGCGCCAGCGGTAGAGACAGGGAAGGAGGGAACACTGAAGCTTTCTTT. Residues: CASGRDREGGNTEAFF.

This chain joins TRBV12-3 or TRBV12-4 and TRBJ2-1; possible D gene TRBD1, 5 bases. CDR3 length equals 17 residues. V lost 0 bases to trimming and J lost 1 base, with 13 bases between them. The CDR3 coding sequence is TGTGCCAGCAGTTTAGCGCTCGGCAGGGTTTCCTACAATGAGCAGTTCTTC. Amino acid sequence: CASSLALGRVSYNEQFF.

This clonotype has a count of ten or more. This rearrangement joins TRBV20-1 to TRBJ1-2, with TRBD1 identical over 9 bases. Germline V lookup: CDR1 DFQATT, CDR2 SNEGSKA (reference sequence). The V and J ends lost 1 base and 5 bases, in that order; junction bases with no gene match: 8. The CDR3 spans 15 residues. For the CDR3, the DNA is TGCAGTGCTAGAGGACCGACAGGGGGAGGGTATGGCTACACCTTC. It is translated as CSARGPTGGGYGYTF.

This clonotype was detected ten times or more. J is TRBJ2-6 and V is TRBV10-3, with TRBD1 as a possible D gene (5 bases). Germline-derived CDR1 and CDR2 are ENHRY and SYGVKD. CDR3 size: 18 residues. V was cut by 0 bases and J by 0 bases, with 12 bases left in between. The CDR3 is CAISESGLPSSGANVLTF. DNA for the CDR3: TGTGCCATCAGTGAGTCGGGGCTTCCGAGCTCTGGGGCCAACGTCCTGACTTTC.

The gene calls are TRBV6-1 and TRBJ2-7; unclear D gene. The germline V gene encodes CDR1 MNHNS and CDR2 SASEGT. V lost 8 bases, J lost 3 bases, and 14 bases lay in between. The CDR3 consists of 13 residues. The CDR3, as DNA: TGTGCCAGCGTCTTCGGTGGGCGCTACGAGCAGTACTTC. It codes for CASVFGGRYEQYF.